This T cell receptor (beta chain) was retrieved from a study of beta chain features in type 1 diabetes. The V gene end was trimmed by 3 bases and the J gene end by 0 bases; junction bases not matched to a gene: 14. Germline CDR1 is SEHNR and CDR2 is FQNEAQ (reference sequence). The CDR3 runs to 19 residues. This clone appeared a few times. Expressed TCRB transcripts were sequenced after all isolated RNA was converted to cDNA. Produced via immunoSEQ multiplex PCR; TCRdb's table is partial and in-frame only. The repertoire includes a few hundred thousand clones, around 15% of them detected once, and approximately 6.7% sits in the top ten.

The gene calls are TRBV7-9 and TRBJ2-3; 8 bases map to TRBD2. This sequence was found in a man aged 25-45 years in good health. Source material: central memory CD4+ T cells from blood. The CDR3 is CASSFVAGGFTSSTDTQYF. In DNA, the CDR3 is TGTGCCAGCAGCTTCGTCGCGGGGGGCTTTACATCTAGCACAGATACGCAGTATTTT.